This T cell receptor (beta chain) derives from a study of beta chain features in type 1 diabetes. This clone appeared a few times. Of the isolated RNA, all was reverse transcribed, and so the sequenced material was expressed TCRB transcripts. Assay used: immunoSEQ multiplex PCR; TCRdb lists only in-frame clones, some missing. The table lists hundreds of thousands of clones, roughly an eighth of them singletons. V lost 7 bases, J lost 0 bases, and 10 bases lay in between. Germline CDR1 reads SGHRS; CDR2 reads YFSETQ. This CDR3 region has 13 residues. The chain uses TRBV5-1 and TRBJ1-2, with D unclear. Material: naive CD4+ T cells from blood. The sequence derives from a woman in her thirties or forties in good health. The CDR3 spells CASFGEPNYGYTF. The CDR3 DNA reads TGCGCCAGCTTCGGGGAACCTAACTATGGCTACACCTTC. The full variable domain, with the rest looked up from reference TRBV5-1 and TRBJ1-2, is KAGVTQTPRYLIKTRGQQVTLSCSPISGHRSVSWYQQTPGQGLQFLFEYFSETQRNKGNFPGRFSGRQFSNSRSEMNVSTLELGDSALYLCASFGEPNYGYTFGSGTRLTVV.